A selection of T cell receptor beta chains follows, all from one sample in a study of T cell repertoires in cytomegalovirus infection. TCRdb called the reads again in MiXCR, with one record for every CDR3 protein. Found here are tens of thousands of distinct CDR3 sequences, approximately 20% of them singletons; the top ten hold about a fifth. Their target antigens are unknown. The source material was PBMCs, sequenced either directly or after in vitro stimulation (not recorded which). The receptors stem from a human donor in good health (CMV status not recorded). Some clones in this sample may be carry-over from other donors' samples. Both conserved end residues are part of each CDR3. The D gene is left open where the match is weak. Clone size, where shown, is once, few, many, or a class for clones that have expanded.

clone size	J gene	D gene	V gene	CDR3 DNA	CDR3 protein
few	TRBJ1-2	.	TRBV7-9	TGTGCCAGCAGCCCCGGGACAAGAAACTATGGCTACACCTTC	CASSPGTRNYGYTF
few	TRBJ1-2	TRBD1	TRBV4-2	TGTGCCAGCAGCCAAGTACGGGTACAGGGGGCCTATGGCTACACCTTC	CASSQVRVQGAYGYTF
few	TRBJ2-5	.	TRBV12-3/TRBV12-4	TGTGCCAGCAGTTGGGACCTACAAGAGACCCAGTACTTC	CASSWDLQETQYF
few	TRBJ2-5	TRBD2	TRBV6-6	TGTGCCAGCAGTTTCCCCGGGACTAGCGGGGCGGAGACCCAGTACTTC	CASSFPGTSGAETQYF
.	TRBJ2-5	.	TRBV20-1	TGCAGTGCTAGTAGGAGGGAGACCCAGTACTTC	CSASRRETQYF
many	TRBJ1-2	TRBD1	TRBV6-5	TGTGCCAGCAGTTCTGACAGGGCCGCCTATGGCTACACCTTC	CASSSDRAAYGYTF
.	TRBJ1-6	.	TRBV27	TGTGCCAGCAGTGTCCCTCGGGACGGATATAATTCACCCCTCCACTTT	CASSVPRDGYNSPLHF
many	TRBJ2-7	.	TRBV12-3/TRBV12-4	TGTGCCAGCAGCCTCTCGGACCCCCCAGCGCAGTACTTC	CASSLSDPPAQYF
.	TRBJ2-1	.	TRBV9	TGTGCCAGCAGTCAACACAGCCTTAACTCCTACAATGAGCAGTTCTTC	CASSQHSLNSYNEQFF
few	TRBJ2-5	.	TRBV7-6	TGTGCCAGTCAAAGGGGCAGGGAAGAGACCCAGTACTTC	CASQRGREETQYF
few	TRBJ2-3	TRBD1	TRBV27	TGTGCCAGCAACAGACAGGGGGCAGATACGCAGTATTTT	CASNRQGADTQYF
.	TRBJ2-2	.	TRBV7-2	TGTGCCAGCAGCTTTCATCGACCGGGCGGCACCGGGGAGCTGTTTTTT	CASSFHRPGGTGELFF